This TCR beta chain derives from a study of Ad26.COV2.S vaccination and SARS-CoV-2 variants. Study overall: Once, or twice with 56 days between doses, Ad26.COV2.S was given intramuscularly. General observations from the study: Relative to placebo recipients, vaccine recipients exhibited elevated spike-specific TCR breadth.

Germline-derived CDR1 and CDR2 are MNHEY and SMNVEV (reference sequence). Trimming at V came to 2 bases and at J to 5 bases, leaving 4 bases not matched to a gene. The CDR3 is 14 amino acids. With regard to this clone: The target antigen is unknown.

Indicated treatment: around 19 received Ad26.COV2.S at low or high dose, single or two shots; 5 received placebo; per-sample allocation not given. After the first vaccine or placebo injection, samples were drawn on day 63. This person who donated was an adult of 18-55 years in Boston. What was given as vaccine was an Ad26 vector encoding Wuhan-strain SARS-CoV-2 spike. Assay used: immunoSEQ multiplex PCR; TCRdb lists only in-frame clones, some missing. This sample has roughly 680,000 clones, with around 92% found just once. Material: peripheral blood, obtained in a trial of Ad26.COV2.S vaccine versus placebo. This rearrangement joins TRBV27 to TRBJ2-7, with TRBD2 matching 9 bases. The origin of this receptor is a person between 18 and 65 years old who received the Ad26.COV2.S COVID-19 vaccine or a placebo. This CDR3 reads CASSLRGRGHEQYF. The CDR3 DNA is TGTGCCAGCAGTTTACGCGGGAGGGGCCACGAGCAGTACTTC.